The clone carrying this TCR beta chain was seen once. The table came from immunoSEQ multiplex PCR; TCRdb's copy has only in-frame clones and leaves some out. The table has some 130,000 clones, 80% to 85% seen once. The data stem from a study of cytotoxic CD8 clonotypes in ibrutinib-treated CLL. The V and J ends lost 3 bases and 6 bases respectively, with 6 bases between them. The CDR3 totals 11 residues. Germline assignment: CDR1 MDHEN and CDR2 SYDVKM. The sample was PBMCs, taken after 24 months of ibrutinib treatment. This chain links TRBV28 with TRBJ2-7; no clear D. This TCR was sampled from a human donor with chronic lymphocytic leukemia. The chain's CDR3 is CASSLTREQYF. The CDR3 nucleotides read TGTGCCAGCAGTTTGACGCGCGAGCAGTACTTC.